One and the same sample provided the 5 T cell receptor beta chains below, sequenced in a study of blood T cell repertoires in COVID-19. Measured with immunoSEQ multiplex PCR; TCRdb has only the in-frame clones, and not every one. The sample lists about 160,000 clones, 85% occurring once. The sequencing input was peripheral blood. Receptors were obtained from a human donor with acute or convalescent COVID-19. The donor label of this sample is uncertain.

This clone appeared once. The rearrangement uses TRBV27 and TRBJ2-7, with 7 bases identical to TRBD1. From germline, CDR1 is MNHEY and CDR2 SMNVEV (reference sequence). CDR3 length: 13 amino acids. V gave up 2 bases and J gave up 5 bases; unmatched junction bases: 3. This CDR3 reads CASSLEGAHEQYF. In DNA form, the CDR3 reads TGTGCCAGCAGTTTAGAGGGGGCCCACGAGCAGTACTTC.

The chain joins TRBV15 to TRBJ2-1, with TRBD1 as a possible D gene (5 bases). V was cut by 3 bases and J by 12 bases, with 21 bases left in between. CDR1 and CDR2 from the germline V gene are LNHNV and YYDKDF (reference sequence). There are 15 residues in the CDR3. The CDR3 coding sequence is TGTGCCACCAGCAGTCCGTTATGGCAGGCAAGGGGGCAGTTCTTC. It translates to CATSSPLWQARGQFF. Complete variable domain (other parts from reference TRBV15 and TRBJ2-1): DAMVIQNPRYQVTQFGKPVTLSCSQTLNHNVMYWYQQKSSQAPKLLFHYYDKDFNNEADTPDNFQSRRPNTSFCFLDIRSPGLGDTAMYLCATSSPLWQARGQFFGPGTRLTVL.

Here the CDR3 DNA reads TGTGCCAGCAGCGAGCAACAGGTAACCGGCTACACCTTC. Translating it yields CASSEQQVTGYTF. J is TRBJ1-2 and V is TRBV5-6, with D perhaps matching TRBD1 (5 bases). V was trimmed by 4 bases and J by 8 bases, leaving 15 bases between them. The CDR3 is made up of 13 amino acids. Per the germline V gene, CDR1 is SGHDT and CDR2 is YYEEEE.

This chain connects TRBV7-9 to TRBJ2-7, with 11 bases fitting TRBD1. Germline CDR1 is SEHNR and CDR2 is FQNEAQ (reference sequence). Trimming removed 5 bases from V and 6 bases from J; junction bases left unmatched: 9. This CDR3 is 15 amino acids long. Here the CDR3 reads CASSQGGQGEGEQYF. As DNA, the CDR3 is TGTGCCAGCAGCCAGGGGGGACAGGGGGAAGGCGAGCAGTACTTC. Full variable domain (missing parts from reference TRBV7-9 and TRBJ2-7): DTGVSQNPRHKITKRGQNVTFRCDPISEHNRLYWYRQTLGQGPEFLTYFQNEAQLEKSRLLSDRFSAERPKGSFSTLEIQRTEQGDSAMYLCASSQGGQGEGEQYFGPGTRLTVT.

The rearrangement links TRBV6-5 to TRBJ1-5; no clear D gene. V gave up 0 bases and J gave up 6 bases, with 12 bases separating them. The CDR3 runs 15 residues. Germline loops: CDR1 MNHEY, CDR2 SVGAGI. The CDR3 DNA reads TGTGCCAGCAGTTACTCGAGCCGGCGGGGTCAGCCCCAGCATTTT. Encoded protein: CASSYSSRRGQPQHF.